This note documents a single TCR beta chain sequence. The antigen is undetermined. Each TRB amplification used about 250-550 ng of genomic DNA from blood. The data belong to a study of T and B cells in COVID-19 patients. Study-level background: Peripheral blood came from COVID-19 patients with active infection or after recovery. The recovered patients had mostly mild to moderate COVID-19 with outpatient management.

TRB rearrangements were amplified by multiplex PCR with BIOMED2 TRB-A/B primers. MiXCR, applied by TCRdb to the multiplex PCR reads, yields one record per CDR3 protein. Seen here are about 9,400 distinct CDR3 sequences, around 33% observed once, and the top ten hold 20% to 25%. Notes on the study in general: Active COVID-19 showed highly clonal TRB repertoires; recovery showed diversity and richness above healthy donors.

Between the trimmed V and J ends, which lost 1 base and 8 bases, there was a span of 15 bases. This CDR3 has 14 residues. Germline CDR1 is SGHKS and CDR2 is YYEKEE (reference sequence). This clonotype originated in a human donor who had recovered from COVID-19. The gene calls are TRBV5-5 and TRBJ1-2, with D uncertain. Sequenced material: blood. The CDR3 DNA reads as TGTGCCAGCAGCTTGTCGGCTTTAAGCGGAGGCTACACCTTC. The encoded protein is CASSLSALSGGYTF.